This is a list of T cell receptor beta chains from one sample in a study of somatic mutations in cytotoxic T cells in rheumatoid arthritis. Some clones are missing from TCRdb's copy, which holds only in-frame ones; the method was immunoSEQ multiplex PCR. This sample yields roughly 9,200 clones, of which 79% are seen a single time; roughly 4.9% belongs to the top ten. Sequenced material: CD8+ T cells sorted from blood. The receptors come from an adult with rheumatoid arthritis. Each CDR3 is given with its conserved first and last residue. The D gene is left open where the match is weak. Part of the rows lack a size; the others show once, few, many or a class for expanded clones.

V	size	D	J	DNA	CDR3
TRBV4-3	once	TRBD1	TRBJ2-2	TGCGCCAGCAGCCAGACGGACAGGAGGACCGGGGAGCTGTTTTTT	CASSQTDRRTGELFF
TRBV15	-	TRBD1	TRBJ2-3	TGTGCCACCAGTGCGGGACAGGGTTTCACAGATACGCAGTATTTT	CATSAGQGFTDTQYF
TRBV28	-	-	TRBJ1-2	TGTGCCAGTGGGAGGGATTCCTTC	CASGRDSF
TRBV7-2	-	TRBD1	TRBJ1-6	TGTGCCAGCAGCCGATTCGGACAGGGGAGCTCCTATAATTCACCCCTCCACTTT	CASSRFGQGSSYNSPLHF
TRBV19	-	TRBD2	TRBJ2-3	TGTGCCAGTAGTATACCACTAGCGGGGGCCCAGGGGGCGCAGTATTTT	CASSIPLAGAQGAQYF
TRBV27	-	TRBD1	TRBJ2-5	TGTGCCAGCAGCCAGACAGGGGATCTTGTAGAGACCCAGTACTTC	CASSQTGDLVETQYF
TRBV2	-	TRBD1	TRBJ2-3	TGTGCCAGCAGTGGGGGGCCGGGACAGGGAATGGATACGCAGTATTTT	CASSGGPGQGMDTQYF
TRBV9	-	-	TRBJ2-2	TGTGCCAGCAGCGTAGGGGGCACCGGGGAGCTGTTTTTT	CASSVGGTGELFF
TRBV10-3	once	TRBD2	TRBJ2-3	TGTGCCATCAGTGAGGGGACTAGCGGGATACGGGATACGCAGTATTTT	CAISEGTSGIRDTQYF
TRBV18	-	-	TRBJ2-2	TGTGCCAGCTCACCGACAGGCGGTGTGGAGCTGTTTTTT	CASSPTGGVELFF
TRBV7-2	-	TRBD2	TRBJ2-4	TGTGCCAGCAGCTCGACTAGCGGGGGGAATGTTGGCAAAAACATTCAGTACTTC	CASSSTSGGNVGKNIQYF
TRBV9	-	-	TRBJ2-1	TGTGCCAGCAGCGTAGGGGCTGACTCCTACAATGAGCAGTTCTTC	CASSVGADSYNEQFF
TRBV5-1	-	-	TRBJ1-6	TGCGCCAGCAGCTTGGAGGGGCGCGGTAATTCACCCCTCCACTTT	CASSLEGRGNSPLHF
TRBV27	-	TRBD2	TRBJ2-1	TGTGCCAGCAGCCGACTAGCGGGGTCCTACAATGAGCAGTTCTTC	CASSRLAGSYNEQFF
TRBV28	-	-	TRBJ1-2	TGTGCCAGCAGTTTACCCGCGGCGGGAGGTTATGGCTACACCTTC	CASSLPAAGGYGYTF
TRBV4-3	once	-	TRBJ1-2	TGCGCCAGCAGCCAAGATTGGGATAGAAGTCCCATCTATGGCTACACCTTC	CASSQDWDRSPIYGYTF
TRBV9	few	-	TRBJ1-1	TGTGCCAGCAGCGCCTTCGACTTGAACACTGAAGCTTTCTTT	CASSAFDLNTEAFF
TRBV19	-	-	TRBJ2-2	TGTGCCAGTTCACAGGGTCGGAACACCGGGGAGCTGTTTTTT	CASSQGRNTGELFF
TRBV2	few	-	TRBJ2-7	TGTGCCAGCAGTGCGACCTACGAGCAGTACTTC	CASSATYEQYF
TRBV7-9	-	-	TRBJ1-6	TGTGCCAGCAGCTCCCTGGGGAGGGATTCACCCCTCCACTTT	CASSSLGRDSPLHF
TRBV7-2	once	TRBD2	TRBJ2-3	TGTGCCAGCAGCTCAACGCGGGGGAGCACAGATACGCAGTATTTT	CASSSTRGSTDTQYF
TRBV7-2	-	TRBD2	TRBJ2-5	TGTGCCAGCAGTCCTGGCGGGGGGCGCGAGACCCAGTACTTC	CASSPGGGRETQYF
TRBV7-2	-	-	TRBJ2-1	TGTGCCAGCAGCGAAGACCTGAGCTCCTACAATGAGCAGTTCTTC	CASSEDLSSYNEQFF
TRBV18	-	TRBD1	TRBJ1-4	TGTGCCAGCTCACCACCGGAGGGGGCGGAAACTAATGAAAAACTGTTTTTT	CASSPPEGAETNEKLFF
TRBV27	-	-	TRBJ2-1	TGTGCCAGCAGTTCAACCCCCTCCTCGCATGAGCAGTTCTTC	CASSSTPSSHEQFF
TRBV28	-	-	TRBJ1-2	TGTGCCAGCAGTTTATGGTTCTATGGCTACACCTTC	CASSLWFYGYTF
TRBV5-6	-	TRBD1	TRBJ1-4	TGTGCCAGCAGCTCCCCGGGAGGGGGCACTGAAAAACTGTTTTTT	CASSSPGGGTEKLFF
TRBV6-1	few	-	TRBJ1-5	TGTGCCAGCAGCTTGACAGATTTCAATCAGCCCCAGCATTTT	CASSLTDFNQPQHF
TRBV4-2	-	TRBD2	TRBJ2-2	TGTGCCAGCAGCCAAGAATCGCTAGCGGGGGCCACCGGGGAGCTGTTTTTT	CASSQESLAGATGELFF
TRBV28	-	TRBD1	TRBJ2-5	TGTGCCAGCAGTTACAGGGGAAAGGAGACCCAGTACTTC	CASSYRGKETQYF
TRBV28	-	-	TRBJ2-1	TGTGCCAGCAGTCCTTCGGCAGGGGAGAGTCGCAATGAGCAGTTCTTC	CASSPSAGESRNEQFF
TRBV9	few	-	TRBJ1-3	TGTGCCAGCAGCCCCGACCCAAGCTCTGGAAACACCATATATTTT	CASSPDPSSGNTIYF
TRBV18	-	-	TRBJ2-3	TGTGCCAGCTCGCGACTAGTTACTGGCACAGATACGCAGTATTTT	CASSRLVTGTDTQYF
TRBV9	-	TRBD1	TRBJ2-5	TGTGCCAGCAGCTCCCTCGGTGGGCAGGGGGTCTGGGAGACCCAGTACTTC	CASSSLGGQGVWETQYF
TRBV9	-	-	TRBJ1-1	TGTGCCAGCAGCGTAGTGGTAAACACTGAAGCTTTCTTT	CASSVVVNTEAFF
TRBV27	-	-	TRBJ1-5	TGTGCCAGCAGTTGGGGAAGCAATCAGCCCCAGCATTTT	CASSWGSNQPQHF
TRBV7-3	few	-	TRBJ2-7	TGTGCCAGCAGCGGAGAGGTGGGTGGTGAGCAGTACTTC	CASSGEVGGEQYF
TRBV5-1	-	-	TRBJ2-3	TGCGCCAGCAGCTTGCAAGATCACACAGATACGCAGTATTTT	CASSLQDHTDTQYF
TRBV6-1	once	-	TRBJ2-7	TGTGCCAGCAGTGAAGAAGTCAGACCAAACTACGAGCAGTACTTC	CASSEEVRPNYEQYF
TRBV28	-	TRBD1	TRBJ2-1	TGTGCCAGCAGTTTTCCGGGACAGGGGCTTTTTGAGCAGTTCTTC	CASSFPGQGLFEQFF
TRBV6-5	-	-	TRBJ2-7	TGTGCCAGCAGTTACGACCACGGGAACTCCTACGAGCAGTACTTC	CASSYDHGNSYEQYF
TRBV6-1	-	-	TRBJ2-2	TGTGCCAGCAGTGAGGTTGTGACGAACACCGGGGAGCTGTTTTTT	CASSEVVTNTGELFF
TRBV19	few	TRBD2	TRBJ2-1	TGTGCCAGTTACAGCGGGAGCTCCTACAATGAGCAGTTCTTC	CASYSGSSYNEQFF
TRBV27	-	-	TRBJ1-1	TGTGCCAGCAGTTCCCCGTGGCAGGGTGCTGAAGCTTTCTTT	CASSSPWQGAEAFF
TRBV6-5	-	TRBD1	TRBJ1-2	TGTGCCAGCAGTTCCTGGGACAGCATCTCTAACTATGGCTACACCTTC	CASSSWDSISNYGYTF
TRBV7-6	-	TRBD1	TRBJ2-7	TGTGCCAGCAGCCTCCCCGGGACAGACAACGAGCAGTACTTC	CASSLPGTDNEQYF
TRBV11-2	once	-	TRBJ2-3	TGTGCCAGCAGCTCCCATGGGGGGCTGAGCACAGATACGCAGTATTTT	CASSSHGGLSTDTQYF
TRBV28	-	-	TRBJ2-1	TGTGCCAGCAGTTTCCCAGGTCCCTACAATGAGCAGTTCTTC	CASSFPGPYNEQFF
TRBV5-6	-	-	TRBJ2-7	TGTGCCAGCAGCTTGGGAAGCTCCTACGAGCAGTACTTC	CASSLGSSYEQYF
TRBV14	-	TRBD2	TRBJ2-5	TGTGCCAGCAGCCGCCTGAGCGGGGGTCAAGAGACCCAGTACTTC	CASSRLSGGQETQYF
TRBV29-1	once	-	TRBJ1-2	TGCAGCGTTGAATCAGCTGCTTACTATGGCTACACCTTC	CSVESAAYYGYTF